This TCR beta chain was sequenced during a study of cytomegalovirus exposure and HLA in healthy donors. Whole-study findings and limits: Researchers had no immune exposure information except CMV serostatus available. Later work associated 16,951 TCR beta sequences with HLA alleles at 0.05 false discovery rate.

The PCR had 60 Vbeta and 13 Jbeta primers. Repertoires were generated with immunoSEQ multiplex PCR, while TCRdb's copy carries only in-frame clones and drops some. The sample contains some 130,000 clones, about four fifths of which appear only once. Germline CDR1 reads SEHNR; CDR2 reads FQNEAQ (reference sequence). The CDR3 is 13 amino acids. V lost 3 bases, J lost 6 bases, and 11 bases lay in between. As to this clone: Its matching antigen is unknown.

The receptor's source is a man aged 18 to 30 in good health and CMV-seronegative. The chain carries TRBV7-9 and TRBJ2-5; no firm D call. Sequenced input: PBMCs. CDR3 coding DNA: TGTGCCAGCAGCTTTTCCACTACCCAGACCCAGTACTTC. Protein product: CASSFSTTQTQYF.